The rows below give T cell receptor beta chains drawn from one sample of a study of Graves' ophthalmopathy and Graves' hyperthyroidism. TCRdb re-called the multiplex PCR reads through MiXCR, storing one row per CDR3 protein. The sample shows about 620,000 distinct CDR3 sequences, roughly 20% of them seen only once. The source material was peripheral blood. All receptors come from a woman aged 18-30 years with stable Graves' hyperthyroidism. Some clones in this sample may be carry-over from other donors' samples. Each CDR3 is given with its conserved first and last residue. D genes are given only for firm matches. The listing skips clone size in some rows; elsewhere it reads once, few, many or a size class.

>TRBV6-1|TRBJ2-7|TRBD1|many
TGTGCCAGCAGAGCGGGGACAGGGAGCTCCTACGAGCAGTACTTC
CASRAGTGSSYEQYF
>TRBV6-5|TRBJ2-7|.|once
TGTGCCAGCAGTTACGCAGGGGCCGGCCAAGCCGAGCAGTACTTC
CASSYAGAGQAEQYF
>TRBV20-1|TRBJ1-5|TRBD1|many
TGCAGTGCTAGAGACCCGGGACAGGGGACCAATCAGCCCCAGCATTTT
CSARDPGQGTNQPQHF
>TRBV6-1|TRBJ2-5|TRBD2|.
TGTGCCAGCAGTCGGTCGACTAGCTTGGGGGAGACCCAGTACTTC
CASSRSTSLGETQYF
>TRBV6-1|TRBJ1-2|.|.
TGTGCCAGCAGAGAGACAAATTCTAACTATGGCTACACCTTC
CASRETNSNYGYTF
>TRBV19|TRBJ1-1|.|once
TGTGCCAGTAGAGACAGTTGGGGGACTGAAGCTTTCTTT
CASRDSWGTEAFF
>TRBV7-2|TRBJ1-1|TRBD1|few
TGTGCCAGCAGCAACGGAATCCGGACAGGGGGCTCCTACGGCACTGAAGCTTTCTTT
CASSNGIRTGGSYGTEAFF
>TRBV6-5|TRBJ1-2|TRBD1|.
TGTGCCAGCAGTTACCGGGACAGGGGGCATTATGGCTACACCTTC
CASSYRDRGHYGYTF
>TRBV7-9|TRBJ1-2|TRBD1|.
TGTGCCAGCAGCAATGGGACAGTCGGGGGCTATGGCTACACCTTC
CASSNGTVGGYGYTF
>TRBV28|TRBJ2-3|.|.
TGTGCCAGCAGGGTGGCGGGGGCCGATACGCAGTATTTT
CASRVAGADTQYF
>TRBV6-5|TRBJ2-5|.|many
TGTGCCAGCAGTTACTCGAAGGGGTCCTGGGAGACCCAGTACTTC
CASSYSKGSWETQYF
>TRBV6-2/TRBV6-3|TRBJ2-7|.|.
TGTGCCAGCAGTTACTCCTTTGACACGTACTACGAGCAGTACTTC
CASSYSFDTYYEQYF
>TRBV6-5|TRBJ1-2|.|.
TGTGCCAGCAGTTTTGAGGGGACCGGGCGGGGCTACACCTTC
CASSFEGTGRGYTF
>TRBV7-9|TRBJ1-1|.|many
TGTGCCAGCAGACAGGGAGGCGCTGAAGCTTTCTTT
CASRQGGAEAFF
>TRBV20-1|TRBJ1-5|.|many
TGCAGTGCTAGTGAAGGTAGGCCGGATCAGCCCCAGCATTTT
CSASEGRPDQPQHF
>TRBV9|TRBJ2-2|.|many
TGTGCCAGCAGCCTCGGATACGGGGAGCTGTTTTTT
CASSLGYGELFF
>TRBV29-1|TRBJ1-1|.|many
TGCAGCGTTGCCCTACAGGCGGCAGGCACTGAAGCTTTCTTT
CSVALQAAGTEAFF
>TRBV20-1|TRBJ2-5|.|few
TGCAGTGCTGGCCCTACAGGGGAGACCCAGTACTTC
CSAGPTGETQYF
>TRBV12-3/TRBV12-4|TRBJ2-2|.|.
TGTGCCAGCAGTTTGGTGGCCTCCACCGGGGAGCTGTTTTTT
CASSLVASTGELFF
>TRBV30|TRBJ2-7|.|many
TGTGCCTGGAGTAACGCCGAGCCCTACGAGCAGTACTTC
CAWSNAEPYEQYF
>TRBV12-3/TRBV12-4|TRBJ2-6|TRBD1|once
TGTGCCAGCAGCCGGACAGGGGGCCCACACGTCCTGACTTTC
CASSRTGGPHVLTF
>TRBV7-9|TRBJ2-2|TRBD2|few
TGTGCCAGCCGGGGGGCCGGGGAGCTGTTTTTT
CASRGAGELFF
>TRBV30|TRBJ2-5|TRBD2|.
TGTGCCTGGAGCGGACTAGCGGAAGAGACCCAGTACTTC
CAWSGLAEETQYF
>TRBV3-1|TRBJ1-2|.|few
TGTGCCAGCAGCCCCCAGGGGTGGAACTATGGCTACACCTTC
CASSPQGWNYGYTF
>TRBV28|TRBJ2-7|TRBD1|few
TGTGCCAGCTCCCCGCCTCGACAGGGGGCAATATACGAGCAGTACTTC
CASSPPRQGAIYEQYF
>TRBV12-3/TRBV12-4|TRBJ2-7|.|.
TGTGCCAGCAGTTTGGGGGATTCGTACGAGCAGTGCTTC
CASSLGDSYEQCF
>TRBV28|TRBJ2-2|.|.
TGTGCCAGCAGTTTCGGGGTGACGAACACCGGGGAGCTGTTTTTT
CASSFGVTNTGELFF
>TRBV10-3|TRBJ2-7|.|.
TGTGCCGGAAGCAGTAGGTTAGGAAAGTCGGACGAGCAGTACTTC
CAGSSRLGKSDEQYF
>TRBV4-1|TRBJ1-1|.|few
TGCGCCAGCAGCCAACCCTTCATGAACACTGAAGCTTTCTTT
CASSQPFMNTEAFF
>TRBV10-3|TRBJ2-7|.|many
TGTGCCATCAGTGTCGGGGCCGACGAGCAGTACTTC
CAISVGADEQYF
>TRBV15|TRBJ1-1|TRBD1|many
TGTGCCACCGACCCGACAGGGAGGTTCACTGAAGCTTTCTTT
CATDPTGRFTEAFF
>TRBV30|TRBJ2-7|.|many
TGTGCCTGGAGCCCACCAAGGGTTAGCCAGGTGTTCTACGAGCAGTACTTC
CAWSPPRVSQVFYEQYF
>TRBV7-8|TRBJ1-1|.|.
TGTGCCAGCAGCAAACAGGAGGGGAACACTGAAGCTTTCTTT
CASSKQEGNTEAFF
>TRBV28|TRBJ1-2|.|many
TGTGCCAGCAGGTTATTAGGTGGCTATGGCTACACCTTC
CASRLLGGYGYTF
>TRBV7-2|TRBJ2-5|TRBD2|many
TGTGCCAGCAGCTTATCACTCCTAGCTGGAGGGAGGGCCAGAGAGACCCAGTACTTC
CASSLSLLAGGRARETQYF
>TRBV12-3/TRBV12-4|TRBJ2-5|.|many
TGTGCCAGCAGTTTAGAACCCCTCGGGACCCAGTACTTC
CASSLEPLGTQYF
>TRBV7-3|TRBJ2-2|TRBD1|.
TGTGCCAGCAGCCCTAGTCCGTGGCAGGGGGACACCGGGGAGCTGTTTTTT
CASSPSPWQGDTGELFF
>TRBV19|TRBJ1-1|TRBD1|many
TGTGCCAGTAGTATTCCGGGACAGAAAGTGAACACTGAAGCTTTCTTT
CASSIPGQKVNTEAFF
>TRBV28|TRBJ2-7|.|many
TGTGCCAGCAGTTCTCCGGGACGTAGCTCCTACGAGCAGTACTTC
CASSSPGRSSYEQYF
>TRBV7-3|TRBJ2-5|TRBD2|many
TGTGCCAGCAGCCTTACTAGCGGGGGGGCCCAGTACTTC
CASSLTSGGAQYF
>TRBV28|TRBJ2-7|.|many
TGTGCCAGCAGTTCTAAGACAAACCCGGACTACGAGCAGTACTTC
CASSSKTNPDYEQYF
>TRBV5-5|TRBJ2-5|TRBD2|many
TGTGCCAGCAGCAGAGTAGCGGGAGGATGGGAGACCCAGTACTTC
CASSRVAGGWETQYF
>TRBV10-1|TRBJ2-7|.|.
TGCGCCAGCAGTGAGTCGACTAGTAGGTACGAGCAGTACTTC
CASSESTSRYEQYF
>TRBV12-3/TRBV12-4|TRBJ1-5|.|many
TGTGCCAGCAGTTCACTTACAGGGATCAATCAGCCCCAGCATTTT
CASSSLTGINQPQHF
>TRBV12-3/TRBV12-4|TRBJ2-5|.|many
TGTGCCAGCAGTTTAGCGGCTGCACGCCTGATAGAGACCCAGTACTTC
CASSLAAARLIETQYF
>TRBV29-1|TRBJ2-5|.|many
TGCAGCGTTGAATTCCAGGGCGAGACCCAGTACTTC
CSVEFQGETQYF
>TRBV27|TRBJ1-5|TRBD1|many
TGTGCCAGCAGTGATACGGACAGGGGGGATAGGGGCAATCAGCCCCAGCATTTT
CASSDTDRGDRGNQPQHF
>TRBV6-2/TRBV6-3|TRBJ2-7|.|once
TGTGCCAGCAGTTACTTCCCAGCCGACGAGCAGTACTTC
CASSYFPADEQYF
>TRBV2|TRBJ2-7|.|many
TGTGCCAGCAGTCGCAGCGACTCCTACGAGCAGTACTTC
CASSRSDSYEQYF
>TRBV12-3/TRBV12-4|TRBJ1-2|.|many
TGTGCCAGCAGCCCAACAGGGCCCGGAGACTATGGCTACACCTTC
CASSPTGPGDYGYTF
>TRBV7-3|TRBJ1-2|.|many
TGTGCCAGCAGCTTAAAGAAGCACTCCTTCTATGGCTACACCTTC
CASSLKKHSFYGYTF
>TRBV20-1|TRBJ2-2|.|.
TGCAGTGCTAGAGCCTCCCTTCGAGGTTCCGGGGAGCTGTTTTTT
CSARASLRGSGELFF
>TRBV29-1|TRBJ2-5|.|many
TGCAGCGTTGAAAAGACGGACCAGACCCAGTACTTC
CSVEKTDQTQYF